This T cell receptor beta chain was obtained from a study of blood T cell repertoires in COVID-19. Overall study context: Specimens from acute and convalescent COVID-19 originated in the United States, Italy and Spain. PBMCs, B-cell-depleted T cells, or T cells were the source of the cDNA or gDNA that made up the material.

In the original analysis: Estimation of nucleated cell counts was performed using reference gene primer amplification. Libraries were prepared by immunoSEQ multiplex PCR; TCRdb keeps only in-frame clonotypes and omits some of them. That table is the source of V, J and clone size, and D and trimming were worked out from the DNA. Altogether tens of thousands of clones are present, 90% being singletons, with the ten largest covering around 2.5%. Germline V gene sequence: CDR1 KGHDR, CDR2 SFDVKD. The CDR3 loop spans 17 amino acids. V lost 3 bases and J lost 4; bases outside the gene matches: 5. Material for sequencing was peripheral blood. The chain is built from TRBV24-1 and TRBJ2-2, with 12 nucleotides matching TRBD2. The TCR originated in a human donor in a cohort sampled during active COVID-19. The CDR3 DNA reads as TGTGCCACCAGTGATCAACCGGGACTAGCGGGCACCGGGGAGCTGTTTTTT. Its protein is CATSDQPGLAGTGELFF.